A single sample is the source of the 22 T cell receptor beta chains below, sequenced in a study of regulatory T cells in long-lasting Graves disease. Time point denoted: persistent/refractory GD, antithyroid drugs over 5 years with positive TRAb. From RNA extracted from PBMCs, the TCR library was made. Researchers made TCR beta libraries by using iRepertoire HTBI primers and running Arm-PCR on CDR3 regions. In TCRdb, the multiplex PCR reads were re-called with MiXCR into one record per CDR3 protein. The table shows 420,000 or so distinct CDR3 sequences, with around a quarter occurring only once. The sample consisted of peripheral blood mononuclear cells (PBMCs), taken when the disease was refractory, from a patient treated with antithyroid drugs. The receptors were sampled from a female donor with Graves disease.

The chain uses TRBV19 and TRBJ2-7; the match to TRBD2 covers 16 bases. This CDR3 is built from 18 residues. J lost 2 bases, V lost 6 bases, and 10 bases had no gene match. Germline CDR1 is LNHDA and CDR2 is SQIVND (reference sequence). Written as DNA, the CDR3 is TGTGCCAGTAGGCCAACCGGGACTAGCGGGAGGGCCGCCTACGAGCAGTACTTC. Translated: CASRPTGTSGRAAYEQYF.

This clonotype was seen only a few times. The chain's CDR3 is CASSLGRLLPGELFF. The CDR3 region has the DNA TGTGCCAGCAGTTTGGGGAGACTCCTTCCCGGGGAGCTGTTTTTT. The gene calls are TRBV28 and TRBJ2-2, with D possibly matching TRBD2 (5 bases). The CDR3 has 15 residues. From germline, CDR1 is MDHEN and CDR2 SYDVKM. Between the trimmed V and J ends, which lost 3 bases and 6 bases, there was a span of 14 bases.

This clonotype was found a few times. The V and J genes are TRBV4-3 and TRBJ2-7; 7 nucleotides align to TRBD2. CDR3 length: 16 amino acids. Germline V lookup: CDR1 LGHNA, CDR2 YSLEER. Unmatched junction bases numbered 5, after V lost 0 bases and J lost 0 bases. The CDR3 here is CASSQDWGGSSYEQYF. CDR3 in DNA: TGCGCCAGCAGCCAAGACTGGGGGGGGAGCTCCTACGAGCAGTACTTC.

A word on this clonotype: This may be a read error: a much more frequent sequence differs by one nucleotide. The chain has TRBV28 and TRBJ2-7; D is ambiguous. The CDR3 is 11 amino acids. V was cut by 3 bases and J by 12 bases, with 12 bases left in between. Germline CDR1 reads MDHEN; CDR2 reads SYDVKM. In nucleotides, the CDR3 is TGTGCCAGCAGTTTCCGGGTCCGGTGGTACTTC. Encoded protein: CASSFRVRWYF.

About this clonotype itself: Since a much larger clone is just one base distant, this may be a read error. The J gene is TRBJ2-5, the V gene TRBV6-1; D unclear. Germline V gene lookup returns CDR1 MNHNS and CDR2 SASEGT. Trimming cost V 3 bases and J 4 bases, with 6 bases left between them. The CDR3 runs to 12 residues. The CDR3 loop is CASSDFRETQYF. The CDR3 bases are TGTGCCAGCAGTGACTTCCGAGAGACCCAGTACTTC.

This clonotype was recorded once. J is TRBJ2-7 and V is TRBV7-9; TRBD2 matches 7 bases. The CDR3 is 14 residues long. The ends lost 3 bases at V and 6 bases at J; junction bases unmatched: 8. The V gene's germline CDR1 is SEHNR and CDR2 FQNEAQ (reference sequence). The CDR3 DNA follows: TGTGCCAGCAGCTTTGGACTAGATTCCGGCGAGCAGTACTTC. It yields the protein CASSFGLDSGEQYF.

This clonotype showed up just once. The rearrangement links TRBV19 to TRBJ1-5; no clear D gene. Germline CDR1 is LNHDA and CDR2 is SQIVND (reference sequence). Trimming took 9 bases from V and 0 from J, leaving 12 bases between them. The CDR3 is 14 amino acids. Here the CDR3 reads CASSYGISNQPQHF. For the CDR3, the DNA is TGTGCCAGCTCCTACGGGATTAGCAATCAGCCCCAGCATTTT. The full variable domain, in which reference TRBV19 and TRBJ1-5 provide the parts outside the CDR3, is DGGITQSPKYLFRKEGQNVTLSCEQNLNHDAMYWYRQDPGQGLRLIYYSQIVNDFQKGDIAEGYSVSREKKESFPLTVTSAQKNPTAFYLCASSYGISNQPQHFGDGTRLSIL.

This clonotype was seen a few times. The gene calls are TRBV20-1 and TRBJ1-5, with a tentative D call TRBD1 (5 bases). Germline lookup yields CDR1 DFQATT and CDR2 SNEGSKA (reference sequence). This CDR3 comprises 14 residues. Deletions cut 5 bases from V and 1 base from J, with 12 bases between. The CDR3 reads CSAHEGLSNQPQHF. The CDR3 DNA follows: TGCAGTGCTCATGAGGGGTTGAGCAATCAGCCCCAGCATTTT.

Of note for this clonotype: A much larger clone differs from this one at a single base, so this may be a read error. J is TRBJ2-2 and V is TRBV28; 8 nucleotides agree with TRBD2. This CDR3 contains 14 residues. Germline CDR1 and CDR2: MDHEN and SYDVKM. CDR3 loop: CASVSGVNTRELFF. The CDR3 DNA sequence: TGTGCCAGCGTTAGCGGGGTGAACACCAGGGAGCTGTTTTTT.

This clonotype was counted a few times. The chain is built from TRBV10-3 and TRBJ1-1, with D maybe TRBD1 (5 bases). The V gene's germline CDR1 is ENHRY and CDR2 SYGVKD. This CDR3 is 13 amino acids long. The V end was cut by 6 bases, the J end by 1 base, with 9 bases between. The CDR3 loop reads CAISTQGNTEAFF. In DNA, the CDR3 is TGTGCCATCAGCACTCAGGGGAACACTGAAGCTTTCTTT.

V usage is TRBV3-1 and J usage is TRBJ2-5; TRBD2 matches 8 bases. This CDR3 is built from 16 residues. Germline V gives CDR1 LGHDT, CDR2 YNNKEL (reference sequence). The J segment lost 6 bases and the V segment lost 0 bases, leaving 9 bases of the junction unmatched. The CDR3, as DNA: TGTGCCAGCAGCCAAGAGAGCAGCGGGAGAGGAAAGACCCAGTACTTC. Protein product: CASSQESSGRGKTQYF.

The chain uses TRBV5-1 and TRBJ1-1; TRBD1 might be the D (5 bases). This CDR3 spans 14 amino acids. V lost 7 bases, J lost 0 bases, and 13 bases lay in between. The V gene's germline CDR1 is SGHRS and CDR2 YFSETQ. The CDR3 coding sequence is TGCGCCAGCGCGGCAGGGCTCATGAACACTGAAGCTTTCTTT. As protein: CASAAGLMNTEAFF.

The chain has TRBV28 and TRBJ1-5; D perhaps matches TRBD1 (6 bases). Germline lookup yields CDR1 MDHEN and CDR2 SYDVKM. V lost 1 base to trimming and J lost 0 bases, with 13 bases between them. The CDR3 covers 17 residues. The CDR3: CASSLLVGTYSNQPQHF. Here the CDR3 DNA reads TGTGCCAGCAGTTTATTGGTGGGGACATATAGCAATCAGCCCCAGCATTTT. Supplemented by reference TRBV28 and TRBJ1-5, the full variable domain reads DVKVTQSSRYLVKRTGEKVFLECVQDMDHENMFWYRQDPGLGLRLIYFSYDVKMKEKGDIPEGYSVSREKKERFSLILESASTNQTSMYLCASSLLVGTYSNQPQHFGDGTRLSIL.

CDR3 coding DNA: TGTGCCAGCAACCTTTGGGCTAGCGGGATGACGGGTGAGCAGTTCTTC. This translates into CASNLWASGMTGEQFF. The V and J genes are TRBV7-9 and TRBJ2-1; 9 nucleotides align to TRBD2. V gave up 7 bases and J gave up 9 bases; unmatched junction bases: 16. Germline-derived CDR1 and CDR2 are SEHNR and FQNEAQ (reference sequence). The CDR3 consists of 16 residues.

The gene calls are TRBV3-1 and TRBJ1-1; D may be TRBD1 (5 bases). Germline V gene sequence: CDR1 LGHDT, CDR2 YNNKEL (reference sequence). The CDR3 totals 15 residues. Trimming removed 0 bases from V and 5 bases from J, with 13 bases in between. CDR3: CASSQDRVEGTEAFF. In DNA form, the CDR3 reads TGTGCCAGCAGCCAAGATAGGGTCGAGGGGACTGAAGCTTTCTTT.

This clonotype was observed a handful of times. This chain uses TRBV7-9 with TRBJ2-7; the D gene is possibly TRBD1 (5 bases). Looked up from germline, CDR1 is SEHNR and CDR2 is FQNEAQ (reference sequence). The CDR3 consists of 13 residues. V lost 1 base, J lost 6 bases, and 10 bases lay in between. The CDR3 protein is CASSLGRVREQYF. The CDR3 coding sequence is TGTGCCAGCAGCTTAGGCAGGGTGCGCGAGCAGTACTTC.

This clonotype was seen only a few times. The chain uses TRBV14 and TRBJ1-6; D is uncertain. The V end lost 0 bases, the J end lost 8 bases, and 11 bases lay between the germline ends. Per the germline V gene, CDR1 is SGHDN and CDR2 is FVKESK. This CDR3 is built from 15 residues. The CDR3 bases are TGTGCCAGCAGCCAAGAACGTCCAATTTATTCACCCCTCCACTTT. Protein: CASSQERPIYSPLHF. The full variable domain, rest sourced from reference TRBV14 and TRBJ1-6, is EAGVTQFPSHSVIEKGQTVTLRCDPISGHDNLYWYRRVMGKEIKFLLHFVKESKQDESGMPNNRFLAERTGGTYSTLKVQPAELEDSGVYFCASSQERPIYSPLHFGNGTRLTVT.

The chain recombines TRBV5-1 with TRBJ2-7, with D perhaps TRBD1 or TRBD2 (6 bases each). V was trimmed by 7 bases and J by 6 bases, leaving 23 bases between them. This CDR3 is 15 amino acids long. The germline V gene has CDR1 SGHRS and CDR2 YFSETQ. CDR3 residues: CASSEEGRPGAEQYF. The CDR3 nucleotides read TGCGCCAGCTCGGAGGAGGGTCGACCGGGGGCCGAGCAGTACTTC.

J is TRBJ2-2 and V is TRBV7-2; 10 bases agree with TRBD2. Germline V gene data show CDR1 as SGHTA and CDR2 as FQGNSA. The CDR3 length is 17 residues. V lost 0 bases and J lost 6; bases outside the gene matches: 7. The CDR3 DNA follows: TGTGCCAGCAGCTTAGCAGCGGGAGGGCCCGGAGCCGGGGAGCTGTTTTTT. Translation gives CASSLAAGGPGAGELFF.

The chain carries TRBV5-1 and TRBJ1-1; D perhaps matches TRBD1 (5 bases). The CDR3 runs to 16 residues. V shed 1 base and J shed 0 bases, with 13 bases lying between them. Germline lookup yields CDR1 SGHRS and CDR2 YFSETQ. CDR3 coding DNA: TGCGCCAGCAGCTTGCCTTCGGGACCGTTGAACACTGAAGCTTTCTTT. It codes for CASSLPSGPLNTEAFF. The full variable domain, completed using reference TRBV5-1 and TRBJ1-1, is KAGVTQTPRYLIKTRGQQVTLSCSPISGHRSVSWYQQTPGQGLQFLFEYFSETQRNKGNFPGRFSGRQFSNSRSEMNVSTLELGDSALYLCASSLPSGPLNTEAFFGQGTRLTVV.

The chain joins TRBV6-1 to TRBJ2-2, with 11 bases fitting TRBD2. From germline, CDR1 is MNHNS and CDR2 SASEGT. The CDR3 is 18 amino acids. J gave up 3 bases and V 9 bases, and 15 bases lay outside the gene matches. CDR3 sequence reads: CASTTILAGGFDTGELFF. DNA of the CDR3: TGTGCCAGTACCACGATTCTAGCGGGAGGATTCGACACCGGGGAGCTGTTTTTT.

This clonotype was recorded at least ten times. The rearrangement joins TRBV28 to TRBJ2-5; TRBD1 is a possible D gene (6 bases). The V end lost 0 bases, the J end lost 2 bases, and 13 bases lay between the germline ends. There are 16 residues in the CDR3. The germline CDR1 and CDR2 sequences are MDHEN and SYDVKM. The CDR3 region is CASSLWDRRSQETQYF. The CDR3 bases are TGTGCCAGCAGTTTATGGGACAGAAGATCACAAGAGACCCAGTACTTC.